This T cell receptor (beta chain) was recovered during a study of cytomegalovirus exposure and HLA in healthy donors. General study points: In a later analysis, compared with equally common non-associated chains, HLA-associated beta chains were more expanded. Some TCR beta chains (around 180 of them) were listed as cytomegalovirus-associated.

This clone occurred a few times. The target antigen is unknown. The PCR contained 60 Vbeta and 13 Jbeta primers. The assay was immunoSEQ multiplex PCR, and TCRdb's table has in-frame clones only and misses some. Among around 130,000 clones listed, about 8.6% were seen once. The length of the CDR3 is 12 residues. V lost 5 bases, J lost 5 bases, and 9 bases lay in between. Per germline, CDR1 MNHNS and CDR2 SASEGT. The chain is built from TRBV6-1 and TRBJ2-5; D is possibly TRBD2 (7 bases). Sequenced input: PBMCs. The sequence was collected from a woman aged 40 to 50 in good health and CMV-seropositive. The chain's CDR3 is CASSRGAETQYF. The CDR3 region has the DNA TGTGCCAGCAGTCGGGGGGCTGAGACCCAGTACTTC.